Listed here are 15 T cell receptor beta chains from one sample, sequenced in a study of control samples from healthy donors and cancer patients. Produced via immunoSEQ multiplex PCR; TCRdb's table is partial and in-frame only. The sample has about 15,000 clones, approximately 80% seen once; the top ten hold 15% to 20%. What was sequenced was formalin-fixed, paraffin-embedded tissue. The receptors derive from a female donor with lung cancer.

The V and J genes are TRBV7-3 and TRBJ2-2, with 7 bases lining up with TRBD2. The V gene's germline CDR1 is SGHTA and CDR2 FQGTGA. J gave up 0 bases and V 2 bases, and 3 bases lay outside the gene matches. The CDR3 is 16 residues long. The DNA of the CDR3 is TGTGCCAGCAGCTTATGGGGAGGGACGAACACCGGGGAGCTGTTTTTT. Translated: CASSLWGGTNTGELFF. The variable domain in full, with the rest retrieved from reference TRBV7-3 and TRBJ2-2, is GAGVSQTPSNKVTEKGKYVELRCDPISGHTALYWYRQSLGQGPEFLIYFQGTGAADDSGLPNDRFFAVRPEGSVSTLKIQRTERGDSAVYLCASSLWGGTNTGELFFGEGSRLTVL.

This clone has just a few counts. The CDR3 region has the DNA TGCGCCAGCAGCCAGGCGGGGGCGACCTACTACAATGAGCAGTTCTTC. It specifies CASSQAGATYYNEQFF. The J gene is TRBJ2-1, the V gene TRBV4-3; TRBD2 is a possible D gene (7 bases). The CDR3 has 16 residues. V dropped 3 bases and J dropped 3 bases, with 15 bases sitting between them. CDR1 and CDR2 (germline): LGHNA, YSLEER.

Only one count was recorded for this clone. The V and J genes are TRBV5-1 and TRBJ2-6; 7 positions match TRBD1. This CDR3 is 19 amino acids long. The germline CDR1 and CDR2 sequences are SGHRS and YFSETQ. V dropped 8 bases and J dropped 0; count of bases not matched to a gene: 17. CDR3 nucleotides: TGCGCCAGTCCACCTGGACAGGTGATACCCCGCTCTGGGGCCAACGTCCTGACTTTC. It encodes CASPPGQVIPRSGANVLTF.

A remark on this clone: This may be a read error: a much more frequent sequence differs by one nucleotide. The chain links TRBV29-1 to TRBJ2-1; D may be TRBD2 (6 bases). Germline lookup yields CDR1 SQVTM and CDR2 ANQGSEA. The CDR3 has 11 residues. The germline V and J ends were trimmed by 3 bases and 7 bases, with 7 bases remaining between them. CDR3 loop: CSVDAGNEQFF. In DNA form, the CDR3 reads TGCAGCGTTGATGCGGGGAATGAGCAGTTCTTC.

This chain joins TRBV5-4 and TRBJ2-1, with 10 positions matching TRBD2. The V segment lost 4 bases and the J segment 7 bases; nucleotides outside the gene matches: 11. Germline CDR1 and CDR2: SGHNT and YYREEE (reference sequence). The CDR3 is 16 residues long. The CDR3 DNA is TGTGCCAGCAGCCCCGGCCGGACTAGCGGTTCTAATGAGCAGTTCTTC. This gives the protein CASSPGRTSGSNEQFF.

This rearrangement joins TRBV10-3 to TRBJ1-6, with unresolved D. The CDR3 contains 13 residues. Deletions cut 10 bases from V and 7 bases from J, with 14 bases between. Germline CDR1 is ENHRY and CDR2 is SYGVKD. CDR3 bases: TGTGCCACTGGACGGTCAAGCAATTCACCCCTCCACTTT. Translated: CATGRSSNSPLHF.

The J gene is TRBJ1-3, the V gene TRBV4-1; D not certain. V gave up 1 base and J gave up 3 bases, with 7 bases separating them. Germline CDR1 is MGHRA and CDR2 is YSYEKL. The CDR3 sequence is 14 residues long. The CDR3 DNA reads TGCGCCAGCAGCCAAGGACCTCGTGGAAACACCATATATTTT. Translating gives CASSQGPRGNTIYF.

This chain uses TRBV7-8 with TRBJ2-1, with 8 bases fitting TRBD1. This CDR3 has 16 residues. CDR1 and CDR2 (germline): SGHVS, FQNEAQ. Losses at the gene ends were 1 base for V and 7 bases for J; bases not matched to a gene: 9. CDR3 sequence (DNA): TGTGCCAGCAGCTTAGTTTTTTCAGGGGGCGGGAATGAGCAGTTCTTC. Translation gives CASSLVFSGGGNEQFF.

The chain recombines TRBV6-5 with TRBJ2-3, with D unclear. CDR3 length equals 14 residues. In germline, CDR1 is MNHEY, CDR2 SVGAGI. Trimming cost V 6 bases and J 3 bases, with 13 bases left between them. CDR3 DNA sequence: TGTGCCAGCAGGTCTGGCATCGGTACAGATACGCAGTATTTT. Protein product: CASRSGIGTDTQYF.

V and J are TRBV24-1 and TRBJ2-5, with 10 bases fitting TRBD2. CDR1 is KGHDR, CDR2 SFDVKD, per germline. V trimming: 5 bases; J trimming: 3 bases; junction bases outside the gene matches: 14. The CDR3 extends over 18 amino acids. The CDR3: CATSALPGGLAGEETQYF. The DNA of the CDR3 is TGTGCCACCAGTGCCTTACCAGGGGGCCTAGCGGGAGAAGAGACCCAGTACTTC.

This chain links TRBV4-1 with TRBJ2-5; either TRBD1 or TRBD2 may supply D (5 bases each). This CDR3 has 16 amino acids. Germline values: CDR1 MGHRA, CDR2 YSYEKL. Trimming cost V 3 bases and J 5 bases, with 19 bases left between them. The CDR3 spells CASSHVGTPSGETQYF. DNA of the CDR3: TGCGCCAGCAGCCATGTCGGGACGCCCTCCGGGGAGACCCAGTACTTC.

This sequence joins TRBV11-2 and TRBJ2-7; a possible D gene is TRBD1 (6 bases). The CDR3 totals 15 residues. V lost 1 base to trimming and J lost 13 bases, with 23 bases between them. Germline V gives CDR1 SGHAT, CDR2 FQNNGV. CDR3: CASSLAGAGSAGQYF. The CDR3 region has the DNA TGTGCCAGCAGCTTAGCAGGGGCCGGGTCGGCCGGGCAATACTTC.

This sequence joins TRBV3-1 (or the pseudogene TRBV3-2) and TRBJ1-4; D ambiguous. This CDR3 spans 15 amino acids. Germline lookup yields CDR1 LGHDT and CDR2 YNNKEL (reference sequence). V was shortened by 0 bases and J by 0 bases, with 5 bases between the two germline ends. CDR3 protein: CASSQDGATNEKLFF. For the CDR3, the DNA is TGTGCCAGCAGCCAAGACGGAGCAACTAATGAAAAACTGTTTTTT.

The genes are TRBV6-6 and TRBJ1-2, with TRBD1 as a possible D gene (6 bases). The CDR3 is 13 residues long. With 6 bases removed from V and 8 bases from J, the gap between germline ends came to 16 bases. CDR1 MNHNY and CDR2 SVGAGI come from the germline V gene (reference sequence). In nucleotides, the CDR3 is TGTGCCAGCAGCAAAAACAGGGTGGAGGGCTACACCTTC. Translation gives CASSKNRVEGYTF.

The rearrangement uses TRBV4-3 and TRBJ2-5, with D unclear. This CDR3 is 14 amino acids long. Germline V gene data show CDR1 as LGHNA and CDR2 as YSLEER. With 5 bases removed from V and 5 bases from J, the gap between germline ends came to 15 bases. DNA for the CDR3: TGCGCCAGCAGCAAAAGGGCGCTGATGGAGACCCAGTACTTC. It is translated as CASSKRALMETQYF.